A selection of T cell receptor beta chains follows, all from one sample in a study of human T cells and chemical hapten exposure. TCRdb used MiXCR to reprocess the RACE reads, holding one entry per CDR3 protein. The sample lists approximately 84,000 distinct CDR3 sequences, 10% to 13% seen once, with roughly 2.5% in the top ten. The sample here was whole blood, taken in connection with sensitization to the hapten diphenylcyclopropenone (DPC). The receptors shown here come from a woman aged 25-40 years with alopecia areata. Some clones in this sample may be carry-over from other donors' samples. Each CDR3 is given with its conserved first and last residue.

j_call: TRBJ1-1; v_call: TRBV6-5; cdr3_aa: CASSYFLGSNTEAFF
j_call: TRBJ1-5; v_call: TRBV28; cdr3_aa: CASSFAGTSQPQHF
j_call: TRBJ2-2; v_call: TRBV20-1; cdr3_aa: CSASRGTDTGELFF
j_call: TRBJ2-1; v_call: TRBV6-6; cdr3_aa: CASSYSKGRYPPTHNEQFF
j_call: TRBJ2-5; v_call: TRBV10-2; cdr3_aa: CASSESSVGSFETQYF
j_call: TRBJ1-6; v_call: TRBV7-9; cdr3_aa: CASSLQGAVNSPLHF
j_call: TRBJ1-5; v_call: TRBV18; cdr3_aa: CASSPQGGDQPQHF
j_call: TRBJ1-1; v_call: TRBV5-1; cdr3_aa: CASSFDRTYTEAFF
j_call: TRBJ1-1; v_call: TRBV5-6; cdr3_aa: CASSLWTGGLTEAFF
j_call: TRBJ2-3; v_call: TRBV6-4; cdr3_aa: CASSDLATGGPDTQYF
j_call: TRBJ2-5; v_call: TRBV29-1; cdr3_aa: CSVKRGSGQETQYF
j_call: TRBJ1-6; v_call: TRBV12-3/TRBV12-4; cdr3_aa: CASSLRQNSLHF
j_call: TRBJ1-1; v_call: TRBV28; cdr3_aa: CASSRTQGTLNTEAFF
j_call: TRBJ1-2; v_call: TRBV4-3; cdr3_aa: CASSQVQGSGYTF
j_call: TRBJ1-3; v_call: TRBV5-1; cdr3_aa: CASSLGLPLGTGDSGNTIYF
j_call: TRBJ1-1; v_call: TRBV30; cdr3_aa: CASKQGAGTEAFF
j_call: TRBJ2-5; v_call: TRBV12-3/TRBV12-4; cdr3_aa: CASSPPRLAQETQYF
j_call: TRBJ2-7; v_call: TRBV6-2/TRBV6-3; cdr3_aa: CASSYSWRAYEQYF
j_call: TRBJ2-7; v_call: TRBV12-3/TRBV12-4; cdr3_aa: CASSGSGVGSHEQYF
j_call: TRBJ2-5; v_call: TRBV5-1; cdr3_aa: CASSPGLAGGPERAQETQYF
j_call: TRBJ1-1; v_call: TRBV6-5; cdr3_aa: CASSSGHPFNTEAFF
j_call: TRBJ2-5; v_call: TRBV11-2; cdr3_aa: CASSLPGQGQETQYF
j_call: TRBJ2-4; v_call: TRBV5-1; cdr3_aa: CASSFQDGGNIQYF
j_call: TRBJ1-2; v_call: TRBV5-4; cdr3_aa: CASSLTGSRGYTF
j_call: TRBJ2-7; v_call: TRBV2; cdr3_aa: CASSASGPHEQYF
j_call: TRBJ1-3; v_call: TRBV3-1; cdr3_aa: CASSQDLFSGNTIYF
j_call: TRBJ2-5; v_call: TRBV29-1; cdr3_aa: CSVTSGDQETQYF
j_call: TRBJ2-2; v_call: TRBV20-1; cdr3_aa: CSATGRVTGELFF
j_call: TRBJ2-1; v_call: TRBV11-2; cdr3_aa: CASSSRTSGRRHEQFF
j_call: TRBJ1-2; v_call: TRBV7-9; cdr3_aa: CASSLGLLYGYTF
j_call: TRBJ1-5; v_call: TRBV28; cdr3_aa: CASNSRSNQPQHF
j_call: TRBJ1-1; v_call: TRBV11-3; cdr3_aa: CASSWGGRAATEAFF
j_call: TRBJ2-6; v_call: TRBV29-1; cdr3_aa: CSIHFFAGANVLTF
j_call: TRBJ2-1; v_call: TRBV6-6; cdr3_aa: CASSYGGARYEQFF
j_call: TRBJ2-7; v_call: TRBV20-1; cdr3_aa: CSARVAVINEQYF
j_call: TRBJ1-2; v_call: TRBV2; cdr3_aa: CASYRGAANYGYTF
j_call: TRBJ2-3; v_call: TRBV7-6; cdr3_aa: CASSSLAGGPGDTQYF
j_call: TRBJ2-5; v_call: TRBV10-1; cdr3_aa: CASSHRDRGTNQETQYF
j_call: TRBJ2-5; v_call: TRBV7-2; cdr3_aa: CASSLIAGEETQYF
j_call: TRBJ2-5; v_call: TRBV7-6; cdr3_aa: CASSSSTRTYEETQYF
j_call: TRBJ1-5; v_call: TRBV30; cdr3_aa: CAWSRTGFVEPQHF
j_call: TRBJ1-6; v_call: TRBV4-3; cdr3_aa: CASSQTGGLARSPLHF
j_call: TRBJ1-2; v_call: TRBV11-2; cdr3_aa: CASSLVRGQKANYGYTF
j_call: TRBJ1-1; v_call: TRBV6-2/TRBV6-3; cdr3_aa: CASSYLPGQNTEAFF